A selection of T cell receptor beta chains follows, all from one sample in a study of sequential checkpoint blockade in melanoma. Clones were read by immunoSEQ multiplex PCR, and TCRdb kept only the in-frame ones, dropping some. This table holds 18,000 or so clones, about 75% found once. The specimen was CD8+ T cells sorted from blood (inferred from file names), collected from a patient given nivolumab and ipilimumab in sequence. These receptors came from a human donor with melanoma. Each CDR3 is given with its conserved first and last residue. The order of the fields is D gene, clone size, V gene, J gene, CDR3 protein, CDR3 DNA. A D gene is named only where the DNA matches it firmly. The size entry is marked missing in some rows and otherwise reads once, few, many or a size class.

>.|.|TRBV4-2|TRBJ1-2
CASSLNRGAHGYTF
TGTGCCAGCAGCCTCAACCGGGGGGCGCATGGCTACACCTTC
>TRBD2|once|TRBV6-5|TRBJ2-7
CASGGAYEQYF
TGTGCCAGCGGGGGGGCCTACGAGCAGTACTTC
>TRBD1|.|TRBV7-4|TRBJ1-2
CASSYPGGQGVDYTF
TGTGCCAGCAGCTACCCCGGCGGACAGGGGGTCGACTACACCTTC
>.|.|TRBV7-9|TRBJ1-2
CASSLDGLNYGYTF
TGTGCCAGCAGCTTGGACGGACTTAACTATGGCTACACCTTC
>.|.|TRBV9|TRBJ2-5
CASSVASDTPGETQYF
TGTGCCAGCAGCGTAGCCTCCGACACCCCTGGGGAGACCCAGTACTTC
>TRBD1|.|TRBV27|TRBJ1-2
CAVGTGSGSHYGYTF
TGTGCCGTCGGGACAGGGAGTGGGAGCCACTATGGCTACACCTTC
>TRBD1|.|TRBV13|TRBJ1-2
CASSLGGQTSYGYTF
TGTGCCAGCAGCTTAGGGGGACAGACTTCCTATGGCTACACCTTC
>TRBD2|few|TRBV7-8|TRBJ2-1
CASSQDSGLAVYNEQFF
TGTGCCAGCAGTCAAGATAGCGGACTAGCGGTATACAATGAGCAGTTCTTC
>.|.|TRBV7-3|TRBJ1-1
CASSLGAGPNTEAFF
TGTGCCAGCAGCTTAGGGGCAGGGCCGAACACTGAAGCTTTCTTT
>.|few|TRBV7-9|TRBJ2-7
CASSLGYGSYEQYF
TGTGCCAGCAGCTTAGGGTACGGTTCCTACGAGCAGTACTTC
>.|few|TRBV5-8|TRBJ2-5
CASLLTWRAYQETQYF
TGTGCCAGCCTACTGACCTGGAGGGCGTACCAAGAGACCCAGTACTTC
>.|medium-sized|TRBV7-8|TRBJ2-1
CASSLGPGGSYNEQFF
TGTGCCAGCAGCTTAGGACCTGGCGGTTCCTACAATGAGCAGTTCTTC
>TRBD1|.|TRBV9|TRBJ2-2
CASSVSPKNRGTGELFF
TGTGCCAGCAGCGTAAGCCCCAAGAACAGGGGGACCGGGGAGCTGTTTTTT
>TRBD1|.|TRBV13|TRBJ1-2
CASSLAGGGNYGYTF
TGTGCCAGCAGCTTAGCAGGGGGCGGAAACTATGGCTACACCTTC
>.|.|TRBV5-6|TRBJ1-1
CASSLSDTEAFF
TGTGCCAGCAGCTTATCCGACACTGAAGCTTTCTTT
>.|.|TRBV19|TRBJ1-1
CASSIVGGLGTEAFF
TGTGCCAGTAGTATAGTAGGAGGGTTGGGCACTGAAGCTTTCTTT
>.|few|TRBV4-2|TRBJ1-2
CASSQDAGPNYGYTF
TGTGCCAGCAGCCAAGATGCGGGACCTAACTATGGCTACACCTTC
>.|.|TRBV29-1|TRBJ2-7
CSVELKEGTSSYEQYF
TGCAGCGTTGAGCTCAAGGAAGGGACTTCTTCCTACGAGCAGTACTTC
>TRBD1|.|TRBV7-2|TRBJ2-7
CASSPTGTDYEQYF
TGTGCCAGCAGCCCGACCGGGACAGACTACGAGCAGTACTTC
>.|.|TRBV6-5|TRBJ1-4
CASSYSPDPQGEKLFF
TGTGCCAGCAGTTACTCCCCGGATCCACAGGGAGAAAAACTGTTTTTT
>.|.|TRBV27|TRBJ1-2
CASSATTGFRDGYTF
TGTGCCAGCAGTGCGACCACAGGGTTTCGAGATGGCTACACCTTC
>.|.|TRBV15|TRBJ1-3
CATSRDESGTGNTIYF
TGTGCCACCAGCAGAGATGAATCGGGTACTGGAAACACCATATATTTT
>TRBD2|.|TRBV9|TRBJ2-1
CASSLTSGRADEQFF
TGTGCCAGCAGCCTTACTAGCGGGAGAGCGGATGAGCAGTTCTTC
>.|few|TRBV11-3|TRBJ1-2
CASSQKGGGYGYTF
TGTGCCAGCAGCCAGAAAGGGGGGGGATATGGCTACACCTTC
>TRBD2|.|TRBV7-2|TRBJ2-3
CASRHITSGGAADTQYF
TGTGCCAGCAGACACATAACTAGCGGGGGGGCGGCAGATACGCAGTATTTT
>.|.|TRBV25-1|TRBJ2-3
CASSEYTGRITDTQYF
TGTGCCAGCAGTGAATATACGGGGAGAATCACAGATACGCAGTATTTT
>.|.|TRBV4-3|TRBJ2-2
CASSPIDRGTGELFF
TGCGCCAGCAGCCCGATCGATCGGGGCACCGGGGAGCTGTTTTTT
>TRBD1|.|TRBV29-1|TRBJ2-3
CSATGVQTDTQYF
TGCAGCGCTACAGGGGTACAAACAGATACGCAGTATTTT
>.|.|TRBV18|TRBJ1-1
CASSPPVVVYTEAFF
TGTGCCAGCTCACCACCGGTAGTTGTTTACACTGAAGCTTTCTTT
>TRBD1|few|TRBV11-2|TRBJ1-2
CASSSRDRVGYGYTF
TGTGCCAGCAGCTCCCGGGACAGGGTAGGGTATGGCTACACCTTC
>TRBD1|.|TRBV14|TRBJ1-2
CASSPRDRHYGYTF
TGTGCCAGCAGCCCCCGGGACAGGCACTATGGCTACACCTTC
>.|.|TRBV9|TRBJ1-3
CASSVGQSSGNTIYF
TGTGCCAGCAGCGTAGGACAGAGCTCTGGAAACACCATATATTTT
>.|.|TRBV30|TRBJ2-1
CAWSEGRVNEQFF
TGTGCCTGGAGTGAGGGCAGGGTAAATGAGCAGTTCTTC
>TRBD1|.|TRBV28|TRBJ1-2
CASSLFDRVAYGYTF
TGTGCCAGCAGTCTGTTCGACAGGGTCGCCTATGGCTACACCTTC
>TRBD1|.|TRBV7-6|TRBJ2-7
CASSLRGQFNRSYEQYF
TGTGCCAGCAGCTTAAGGGGACAGTTTAATCGCTCCTACGAGCAGTACTTC
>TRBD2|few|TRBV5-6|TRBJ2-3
CASTLGLAVVSTDTQYF
TGTGCCAGCACCTTGGGACTAGCGGTTGTTAGCACAGATACGCAGTATTTT
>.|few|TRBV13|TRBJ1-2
CASSLGGLGAVYGYTF
TGTGCCAGCAGCTTAGGCGGTCTAGGGGCCGTCTATGGCTACACCTTC
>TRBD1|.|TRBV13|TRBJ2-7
CASSSRDRNYEQYF
TGTGCCAGCAGCTCCCGGGACAGAAACTACGAGCAGTACTTC
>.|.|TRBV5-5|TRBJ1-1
CASSSLFNTEAFF
TGTGCCAGCAGCTCCTTATTTAACACTGAAGCTTTCTTT
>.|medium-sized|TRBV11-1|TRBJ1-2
CASSYVTSYGYTF
TGTGCCAGCAGCTACGTAACTAGCTATGGCTACACCTTC
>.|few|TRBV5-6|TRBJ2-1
CASSGGQGGASYNEQFF
TGTGCCAGCAGCGGGGGCCAGGGAGGGGCCTCCTACAATGAGCAGTTCTTC
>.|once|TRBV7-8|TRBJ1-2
CASSLLATGGYTF
TGTGCCAGCAGCTTACTAGCAACCGGCGGCTACACCTTC
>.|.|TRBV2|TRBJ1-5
CASTWLGNQPQHF
TGTGCCAGCACCTGGCTCGGGAATCAGCCCCAGCATTTT
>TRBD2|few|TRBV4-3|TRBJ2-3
CASSQEGSGGLTDTQYF
TGCGCCAGCAGCCAAGAAGGTAGCGGGGGACTCACAGATACGCAGTATTTT
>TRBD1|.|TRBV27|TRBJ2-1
CASSLGQGAFNEQFF
TGTGCCAGCAGTTTGGGACAGGGGGCCTTCAATGAGCAGTTCTTC
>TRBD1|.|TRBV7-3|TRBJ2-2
CASSPDRGLTGELFF
TGTGCCAGCAGCCCCGACAGGGGGCTTACCGGGGAGCTGTTTTTT
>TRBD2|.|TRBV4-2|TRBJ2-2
CASRRYPGGGTGELFF
TGTGCCAGCAGGAGGTATCCGGGAGGGGGCACCGGGGAGCTGTTTTTT
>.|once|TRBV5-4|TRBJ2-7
CASSLGVSWEDEQYF
TGTGCCAGCAGCTTAGGAGTCAGTTGGGAGGACGAGCAGTACTTC